These 29 T cell receptor beta chains were all obtained from the same sample, sequenced in a study of cytomegalovirus exposure and HLA in healthy donors. Measured with immunoSEQ multiplex PCR; TCRdb has only the in-frame clones, and not every one. This repertoire shows about 200,000 clones, 70% to 85% found once; its top ten account for roughly an eighth. The sequencing sample was made of PBMCs. All receptors derive from a young woman in good health and CMV-seropositive.

The chain links TRBV27 to TRBJ2-1; a possible D gene is TRBD2 (6 bases). CDR3 length: 15 amino acids. The V gene's germline CDR1 is MNHEY and CDR2 SMNVEV (reference sequence). V lost 8 bases and J lost 0, with 14 bases in between. The CDR3 protein is CASSSGSSSYNEQFF. CDR3 nucleotide sequence: TGTGCCAGCTCTTCCGGGAGCAGCTCCTACAATGAGCAGTTCTTC.

The chain employs TRBV5-1 and TRBJ2-1; 9 bases map to TRBD2. V shed 4 bases and J 8 bases; nucleotides not matched to a gene: 19. CDR1 and CDR2 (germline): SGHRS, YFSETQ. The CDR3 has 18 amino acids. CDR3 DNA sequence: TGCGCCAGCAGCATCACGGGGGCGGGAGGGCCAGTCCCAGATGAGCAGTTCTTC. This translates into CASSITGAGGPVPDEQFF.

CDR3 residues: CASAPLGQITDTQYF. CDR3 coding DNA: TGTGCCAGCGCCCCCTTAGGACAGATCACAGATACGCAGTATTTT. The J gene is TRBJ2-3, the V gene TRBV27; weak D call: TRBD1 (6 bases). Trimming pared 8 bases from V and 2 bases from J, leaving 17 bases between. Germline CDR1 and CDR2: MNHEY and SMNVEV (reference sequence). This CDR3 is built from 15 residues.

The chain couples TRBV2 to TRBJ2-5; TRBD1 agrees at 11 bases. With 8 bases clipped from V and 2 bases from J, the junction kept 7 bases outside the gene matches. The germline gives CDR1 SNHLY, CDR2 FYNNEI. The CDR3 spans 15 residues. This CDR3 reads CASQRDRGTQETQYF. The CDR3 nucleotides read TGTGCCAGCCAGCGGGACAGGGGGACTCAAGAGACCCAGTACTTC.

This clone appeared a few times. This rearrangement joins TRBV6-5 to TRBJ1-1; the match to TRBD1 covers 7 bases. Germline CDR1 reads MNHEY; CDR2 reads SVGAGI. There are 14 residues in the CDR3. Trimming at V came to 2 bases and at J to 5 bases, leaving 5 bases not matched to a gene. In DNA form, the CDR3 reads TGTGCCAGCAGTTACGACAGGGCGGTGACTGAAGCTTTCTTT. Translating it yields CASSYDRAVTEAFF.

The genes are TRBV10-1 and TRBJ1-5; D is unclear. The CDR3 loop spans 14 amino acids. Germline loops: CDR1 WNHNN, CDR2 SYGVQD (reference sequence). Trimming removed 5 bases from V and 5 bases from J, with 13 bases in between. In DNA, the CDR3 is TGCGCCAGCAGTAGGAGCGTTAATTATCAGCCCCAGCATTTT. Translated: CASSRSVNYQPQHF.

With respect to this clone: Its ends do not fully match the called genes, so a read error is possible. The rearrangement links TRBV13 to TRBJ2-7, with a tentative D call TRBD1 (7 bases). Germline CDR1 and CDR2: PRHDT and FYEKMQ (reference sequence). The CDR3 loop spans 17 amino acids. CDR3 sequence (DNA): TGTGCCGGCAGGGGGGACAGAAGTCGTACTAGCTCCTACGAGCAGTACTTC. It yields the protein CAGRGDRSRTSSYEQYF. The variable domain in full, with the rest retrieved from reference TRBV13 and TRBJ2-7, is AAGVIQSPRHLIKEKRETATLKCYPIPRHDTVYWYQQGPGQDPQFLISFYEKMQSDKGSIPDRFSAQQFSDYHSELNMSSLELGDSALYFCAGRGDRSRTSSYEQYFGPGTRLTVT.

The rearrangement joins TRBV28 to TRBJ1-1; D gene unclear. Germline loops: CDR1 MDHEN, CDR2 SYDVKM. V lost 4 bases and J 0 bases, leaving 6 bases between the germline ends. The length of the CDR3 is 13 residues. The CDR3 spells CASSSPVNTEAFF. In nucleotides, the CDR3 is TGTGCCAGCAGTTCCCCCGTGAACACTGAAGCTTTCTTT. The full variable domain, completed using reference TRBV28 and TRBJ1-1, is DVKVTQSSRYLVKRTGEKVFLECVQDMDHENMFWYRQDPGLGLRLIYFSYDVKMKEKGDIPEGYSVSREKKERFSLILESASTNQTSMYLCASSSPVNTEAFFGQGTRLTVV.

The V gene is TRBV2, the J gene TRBJ1-4; no firm D call. Trimming removed 3 bases from V and 0 bases from J, with 11 bases in between. There are 16 residues in the CDR3. The V gene's germline CDR1 is SNHLY and CDR2 FYNNEI. CDR3 sequence: CASSESVLPTNEKLFF. For the CDR3, the DNA is TGTGCCAGCAGTGAGTCGGTTCTACCAACTAATGAAAAACTGTTTTTT.

The chain is built from TRBV6-5 and TRBJ1-5; D might be TRBD1 (5 bases). CDR1 and CDR2 (germline): MNHEY, SVGAGI. This CDR3 is built from 13 residues. V lost 6 bases and J lost 6, with 12 bases in between. CDR3 residues: CASRSRVGQPQHF. CDR3 in DNA: TGTGCCAGCAGAAGCAGGGTTGGTCAGCCCCAGCATTTT.

The CDR3 protein is CASSPGVSMTDTQYF. CDR3 DNA: TGCGCCAGCAGCCCAGGGGTCTCAATGACAGATACGCAGTATTTT. The chain recombines TRBV5-1 with TRBJ2-3; D might be TRBD1 (6 bases). V lost 4 bases and J lost 3, with 15 bases in between. CDR3 length: 15 residues. CDR1 and CDR2 from the germline V gene are SGHRS and YFSETQ.

The CDR3 nucleotides are TGTGCCAGCAGCTCGCAGGGGCCTGGGACTGAAGCTTTCTTT. Its translation: CASSSQGPGTEAFF. This chain joins TRBV7-2 and TRBJ1-1; weak D call: TRBD1 (6 bases). Looked up from germline, CDR1 is SGHTA and CDR2 is FQGNSA. The V gene lost 4 bases and the J gene lost 5 bases, with 14 bases spanning the gap. The CDR3 sequence is 14 residues long.

This clone was counted a few times. The rearrangement joins TRBV6-4 to TRBJ2-7, with 8 bases that match TRBD1. This CDR3 comprises 13 residues. Germline assignment: CDR1 MRHNA and CDR2 SNTAGT. The junction had 4 bases not matched to a gene; V was cut back by 6 bases and J by 3 bases. The CDR3 region is CASSPGQDYEQYF. CDR3 DNA sequence: TGTGCCAGCAGCCCGGGACAGGACTACGAGCAGTACTTC.

V is TRBV4-1 and J is TRBJ2-1; 14 bases are a match to TRBD2. V trimming: 4 bases; J trimming: 5 bases; junction bases outside the gene matches: 19. Germline loops: CDR1 MGHRA, CDR2 YSYEKL. CDR3 length: 21 amino acids. CDR3 residues: CASSPSSQGLAGDLPHNEQFF. CDR3 DNA sequence: TGCGCCAGCAGCCCGAGCTCCCAGGGACTAGCGGGAGACCTACCCCACAATGAGCAGTTCTTC.

This clone appeared a single time. V usage is TRBV30 and J usage is TRBJ2-5; no firm D call. CDR1 is GTSNPN and CDR2 is SVGIG in the germline V gene (reference sequence). Trimming took off 4 bases at V and 4 bases at J, with 13 bases between the two ends. The CDR3 length is 13 residues. The CDR3 spells CAWNYKVGETQYF. CDR3 in DNA: TGTGCCTGGAATTATAAAGTCGGAGAGACCCAGTACTTC.

The rearrangement links TRBV5-4 to TRBJ1-2, with 7 bases identical to TRBD1. Germline CDR1 and CDR2: SGHNT and YYREEE (reference sequence). The J segment lost 2 bases and the V segment lost 3 bases, leaving 1 base of the junction unmatched. The CDR3 contains 13 residues. The CDR3 is CASSSRGNYGYTF. The DNA for the CDR3 is TGTGCCAGCAGCTCCAGGGGGAACTATGGCTACACCTTC. Variable domain in full (rest from reference TRBV5-4 and TRBJ1-2): ETGVTQSPTHLIKTRGQQVTLRCSSQSGHNTVSWYQQALGQGPQFIFQYYREEENGRGNFPPRFSGLQFPNYSSELNVNALELDDSALYLCASSSRGNYGYTFGSGTRLTVV.

The rearrangement joins TRBV29-1 to TRBJ2-3; TRBD1 matches at 8 bases. CDR1 is SQVTM, CDR2 ANQGSEA, per germline. After removal of 3 bases from V and 3 bases from J, the junction contained 5 bases not matched to a gene. The CDR3 has 14 residues. DNA for the CDR3: TGCAGCGTTGATTCGACAGGGGCGACAGATACGCAGTATTTT. It encodes CSVDSTGATDTQYF.

This clone was counted once. The chain links TRBV23-1 to TRBJ2-7, with D maybe TRBD1 (6 bases). TRBV23-1 is treated as an ORF (open reading frame) with a function not yet certain. This CDR3 spans 15 amino acids. V lost 0 bases and J 0 bases, leaving 9 bases between the germline ends. The CDR3 loop is CASSQSWGHSYEQYF. DNA for the CDR3: TGCGCCAGCAGTCAATCGTGGGGACACTCCTACGAGCAGTACTTC.

The chain is built from TRBV6-4 and TRBJ2-3; 10 bases are a match to TRBD2. With 8 bases clipped from V and 2 bases from J, the junction kept 10 bases outside the gene matches. Germline CDR1 and CDR2: MRHNA and SNTAGT. This CDR3 has 16 residues. The CDR3 coding sequence is TGTGCCAGCCGAGATACGGGACTAGCGTACACAGATACGCAGTATTTT. It encodes CASRDTGLAYTDTQYF.

The rearrangement links TRBV27 to TRBJ2-7, with 8 bases fitting TRBD2. The trim removed 2 bases at V and 4 bases at J, leaving 7 bases unmatched. The CDR3 extends over 15 amino acids. CDR1 is MNHEY and CDR2 is SMNVEV in the germline V gene (reference sequence). CDR3 protein: CASSLTGGPMYEQYF. The DNA for the CDR3 is TGTGCCAGCAGTTTAACGGGAGGGCCAATGTACGAGCAGTACTTC.

V and J are TRBV2 and TRBJ2-7, with 13 positions matching TRBD2. The V gene end was trimmed by 8 bases and the J gene end by 0 bases; junction bases not matched to a gene: 4. Germline V gene lookup returns CDR1 SNHLY and CDR2 FYNNEI. The length of the CDR3 is 15 residues. The DNA for the CDR3 is TGTGCCAGCGGGGGACTAGCGGGACCCTCCTACGAGCAGTACTTC. Translation gives CASGGLAGPSYEQYF.

This rearrangement joins TRBV28 to TRBJ1-2; TRBD1 aligns across 7 bases. Germline assignment: CDR1 MDHEN and CDR2 SYDVKM. V lost 6 bases, J lost 2 bases, and 3 bases stayed unmatched. The CDR3 is 13 residues long. CDR3 nucleotides: TGTGCCAGCAGCTACAGGGGAAACTATGGCTACACCTTC. This translates into CASSYRGNYGYTF.

The chain carries TRBV4-2 and TRBJ2-1; D not certain. V dropped 5 bases and J dropped 4 bases, with 12 bases sitting between them. The CDR3 is 14 residues long. Germline values: CDR1 LGHNA, CDR2 YNFKEQ. The CDR3 reads CASSSPTEYNEQFF. CDR3 sequence (DNA): TGTGCCAGCAGCTCGCCAACCGAGTACAATGAGCAGTTCTTC.

The J gene is TRBJ1-1, the V gene TRBV10-3; 8 bases match TRBD1. V lost 10 bases, J lost 4 bases, and 8 bases stayed unmatched. CDR1 and CDR2 (germline): ENHRY, SYGVKD. The CDR3 totals 13 residues. CDR3 amino acids: CATGQGPGTEAFF. The CDR3 nucleotides read TGTGCCACCGGACAGGGTCCAGGCACTGAAGCTTTCTTT.

The chain is built from TRBV10-3 and TRBJ2-7; 7 nucleotides line up with TRBD2. This CDR3 contains 14 residues. Per the germline V gene, CDR1 is ENHRY and CDR2 is SYGVKD. V shed 8 bases and J 8 bases; nucleotides not matched to a gene: 15. CDR3 DNA: TGTGCCATCCGACGGGACTATGCTGCGGCGAAGCAGTACTTC. Encoded protein: CAIRRDYAAAKQYF.

The rearrangement uses TRBV25-1 and TRBJ2-7; D uncertain. V lost 4 bases and J 1 base, leaving 8 bases between the germline ends. CDR3 length: 13 residues. Looked up from germline, CDR1 is MGHDK and CDR2 is SYGVNS. For the CDR3, the DNA is TGTGCCAGCAGTGCCCTGTTGTCCTACGAGCAGTACTTC. Translation gives CASSALLSYEQYF.

The chain is built from TRBV29-1 and TRBJ2-3, with a possible D match to TRBD1 (5 bases). V was shortened by 4 bases and J by 4 bases, with 12 bases between the two germline ends. This CDR3 spans 13 amino acids. Germline loops: CDR1 SQVTM, CDR2 ANQGSEA. CDR3 bases: TGCAGCGTTGGGCTAGGGGCGGCAGATACGCAGTATTTT. Translating it yields CSVGLGAADTQYF.

The V call is TRBV11-3, the J call TRBJ2-1, with no clear D. Trimming took off 3 bases at V and 0 bases at J, with 9 bases between the two ends. This CDR3 comprises 15 residues. Germline V gene lookup returns CDR1 SGHNT and CDR2 YENEEA. CDR3 nucleotides: TGTGCCAGCAGCTTCTTGGCCAGCTCCTACAATGAGCAGTTCTTC. Translated, it gives CASSFLASSYNEQFF.

The chain couples TRBV30 to TRBJ2-5; 7 bases fit TRBD1. This CDR3 is built from 13 residues. Trimming at V came to 3 bases and at J to 5 bases, leaving 6 bases not matched to a gene. CDR1 and CDR2 (germline): GTSNPN, SVGIG (reference sequence). CDR3 sequence (DNA): TGTGCCTGGAGCCCGGACAGGTGGGAGACCCAGTACTTC. Its protein product is CAWSPDRWETQYF.